What follows are 23 T cell receptor beta chains derived from one specimen sequenced in a study of T cell responses to AZD1222 COVID-19 vaccine. Generated by immunoSEQ multiplex PCR, the TCRdb table keeps only in-frame clones and is missing some. There are 150,000 to 160,000 clones in the sample; approximately 86% occur only once, and 6.9% lies in the top ten. This sample comprised peripheral blood, obtained after recovery from COVID-19. All receptors come from an adult who had recovered from COVID-19.

The table lists this clone with a count of one. CDR3 coding DNA: TGTGCCAGTCAAGACAGCTCTGGGGCCAACGTCCTGACTTTC. Translating gives CASQDSSGANVLTF. V and J are TRBV10-3 and TRBJ2-6; D may be TRBD1 (5 bases). The V and J ends lost 10 bases and 0 bases respectively, with 10 bases between them. The CDR3 length is 14 residues. In germline, CDR1 is ENHRY, CDR2 SYGVKD.

This chain uses TRBV15 with TRBJ2-7; D is undetermined. Per the germline V gene, CDR1 is LNHNV and CDR2 is YYDKDF (reference sequence). Trimming removed 0 bases from V and 2 bases from J, with 8 bases in between. This CDR3 contains 14 residues. The chain's CDR3 is CATSRDPITYEQYF. The CDR3 nucleotides are TGTGCCACCAGCAGAGACCCCATCACCTACGAGCAGTACTTC.

The CDR3, as DNA: TGTGCCAGTCTACAGGGCCACACAGATACGCAGTATTTT. Its protein is CASLQGHTDTQYF. The chain recombines TRBV6-5 with TRBJ2-3, with D possibly being TRBD1 (6 bases). CDR1 is MNHEY, CDR2 SVGAGI, per germline. The germline V and J ends were trimmed by 9 bases and 2 bases, with 12 bases remaining between them. CDR3 length: 13 amino acids.

This clone was picked up one time. The gene calls are TRBV5-6 and TRBJ2-6; no definite D call. The CDR3 runs to 16 residues. V was shortened by 0 bases and J by 0 bases, with 7 bases between the two germline ends. From germline, CDR1 is SGHDT and CDR2 YYEEEE. For the CDR3, the DNA is TGTGCCAGCAGCTTGGGACCCCACTCTGGGGCCAACGTCCTGACTTTC. Translated, it gives CASSLGPHSGANVLTF.

As for this clone: The junction departs from the called germline gene at one end, perhaps through a read error. This rearrangement joins TRBV5-1 to TRBJ1-1; perhaps TRBD1 as D (6 bases). Germline V CDR1 and CDR2: SGHRS, YFSETQ. The CDR3 runs 13 residues. CDR3 bases: TGCGCCAGCAGCTTTACAGGGAACCCTGAAGCTTTCTTT. It is translated as CASSFTGNPEAFF.

V gene TRBV19 combines with J gene TRBJ1-1; D ambiguous. The germline V gene has CDR1 LNHDA and CDR2 SQIVND (reference sequence). V was pared by 3 bases and J by 1 base, with 9 bases between. The CDR3 runs 14 residues. Written as DNA, the CDR3 is TGTGCCAGTAGTATTTTACCAGGGAACACTGAAGCTTTCTTT. Translation: CASSILPGNTEAFF.

The V call is TRBV28, the J call TRBJ1-5; D call uncertain. The ends were cut back, 5 bases at V and 7 bases at J, with 9 bases in the middle. This CDR3 contains 12 residues. The V gene's germline CDR1 is MDHEN and CDR2 SYDVKM. This CDR3 is CASSPHGQPQHF. As DNA, the CDR3 is TGTGCCAGCAGTCCACACGGGCAGCCCCAGCATTTT.

In its sample, this clone was seen once. This chain connects TRBV2 to TRBJ2-3, with TRBD2 matching 13 bases. Germline-derived CDR1 and CDR2 are SNHLY and FYNNEI. There are 15 residues in the CDR3. The V and J ends lost 8 bases and 4 bases, in that order; junction bases with no gene match: 6. CDR3 sequence: CASGLTSGGSDTQYF. DNA of the CDR3: TGTGCCAGCGGATTGACTAGCGGGGGGTCAGATACGCAGTATTTT. The whole variable domain, remainder taken from reference TRBV2 and TRBJ2-3, is EPEVTQTPSHQVTQMGQEVILRCVPISNHLYFYWYRQILGQKVEFLVSFYNNEISEKSEIFDDQFSVERPDGSNFTLKIRSTKLEDSAMYFCASGLTSGGSDTQYFGPGTRLTVL.

J is TRBJ2-3 and V is TRBV25-1; weak D call: TRBD2 (6 bases). This CDR3 has 16 amino acids. The germline V gene encodes CDR1 MGHDK and CDR2 SYGVNS. Trimming removed 5 bases from V and 2 bases from J, with 17 bases in between. The CDR3 here is CASSRLRGGDTDTQYF. The CDR3 nucleotides are TGTGCCAGCAGTCGTCTGAGGGGAGGAGACACAGATACGCAGTATTTT.

The gene calls are TRBV10-3 and TRBJ1-2; 9 bases are shared with TRBD1. V lost 11 bases and J lost 4; bases outside the gene matches: 11. This CDR3 region has 14 residues. Germline CDR1 is ENHRY and CDR2 is SYGVKD. The CDR3 spells CAAWDRVKGYGYTF. CDR3 nucleotide sequence: TGTGCCGCCTGGGACAGGGTAAAAGGCTATGGCTACACCTTC.

This rearrangement joins TRBV12-3 or TRBV12-4 to TRBJ1-4, with TRBD1 identical over 7 bases. With V trimmed by 6 bases and J by 6 bases, 4 bases remained unmatched. This CDR3 comprises 13 residues. The CDR3 loop reads CASSPDRDEKLFF. As DNA, the CDR3 is TGTGCCAGCAGCCCCGACAGGGATGAAAAACTGTTTTTT.

The CDR3 reads CASSASAAGGIQETQYF. The DNA of the CDR3 is TGTGCCAGCAGTGCCTCGGCCGCGGGAGGCATCCAAGAGACCCAGTACTTC. The V and J genes are TRBV6-1 and TRBJ2-5; 8 nucleotides match TRBD2. In germline, CDR1 is MNHNS, CDR2 SASEGT. V lost 4 bases and J lost 1; bases outside the gene matches: 11. The CDR3 consists of 17 residues.

This clone has just one count. The chain couples TRBV5-1 to TRBJ1-1; D remains ambiguous. CDR3 length: 16 amino acids. Deletions cut 0 bases from V and 5 bases from J, with 17 bases between. Germline loops: CDR1 SGHRS, CDR2 YFSETQ. CDR3: CASSLGVGWFKTEAFF. The DNA for the CDR3 is TGCGCCAGCAGCTTGGGGGTGGGGTGGTTTAAAACTGAAGCTTTCTTT.

The gene calls are TRBV19 and TRBJ2-5; D possibly uses TRBD1 or TRBD2 (5 bases each). Germline assignment: CDR1 LNHDA and CDR2 SQIVND (reference sequence). Trimming stripped 4 bases from V and 4 bases from J, with 13 bases between. The CDR3 is made up of 14 amino acids. This CDR3 is CASSTGWGIETQYF. The DNA of the CDR3 is TGTGCCAGTAGTACCGGGTGGGGGATAGAGACCCAGTACTTC. Full variable domain (remainder filled in from reference TRBV19 and TRBJ2-5): DGGITQSPKYLFRKEGQNVTLSCEQNLNHDAMYWYRQDPGQGLRLIYYSQIVNDFQKGDIAEGYSVSREKKESFPLTVTSAQKNPTAFYLCASSTGWGIETQYFGPGTRLLVL.

The chain has TRBV5-1 and TRBJ1-4; tentative D call: TRBD1 (6 bases). This CDR3 spans 13 amino acids. With 0 bases removed from V and 8 bases from J, the gap between germline ends came to 8 bases. CDR1 and CDR2 (germline): SGHRS, YFSETQ. CDR3 amino acids: CASSLGTGEKLFF. The CDR3 bases are TGCGCCAGCAGCTTGGGTACAGGGGAAAAACTGTTTTTT.

The V call is TRBV5-1, the J call TRBJ1-2, with 7 bases that match TRBD1. Trimming removed 5 bases from V and 6 bases from J; junction bases left unmatched: 7. CDR3 length equals 13 residues. CDR1 SGHRS and CDR2 YFSETQ come from the germline V gene. CDR3 sequence reads: CASSPITGDGYTF. In nucleotides, the CDR3 is TGCGCCAGCAGTCCCATTACAGGGGATGGCTACACCTTC.

The chain uses TRBV29-1 and TRBJ1-2; a possible D gene is TRBD1 (6 bases). This CDR3 is built from 13 residues. V was pared by 1 base and J by 8 bases, with 14 bases between. Germline V lookup: CDR1 SQVTM, CDR2 ANQGSEA. CDR3 sequence reads: CSVEARTDSGYTF. The CDR3 DNA is TGCAGCGTTGAAGCCAGGACAGACTCAGGCTACACCTTC. The full variable domain, with the rest looked up from reference TRBV29-1 and TRBJ1-2, is SAVISQKPSRDICQRGTSLTIQCQVDSQVTMMFWYRQQPGQSLTLIATANQGSEATYESGFVIDKFPISRPNLTFSTLTVSNMSPEDSSIYLCSVEARTDSGYTFGSGTRLTVV.

The chain employs TRBV4-3 and TRBJ2-3; D perhaps matches TRBD2 (6 bases). The CDR3 runs 16 residues. V was cut by 0 bases and J by 0 bases, with 10 bases left in between. Germline loops: CDR1 LGHNA, CDR2 YSLEER. The CDR3 coding sequence is TGCGCCAGCAGCCAAGACTCTGGGACTAGCACAGATACGCAGTATTTT. This codes for CASSQDSGTSTDTQYF.

The V gene is TRBV5-1, the J gene TRBJ2-1; D may be TRBD2 (6 bases). V dropped 0 bases and J dropped 4 bases, with 8 bases sitting between them. The germline gives CDR1 SGHRS, CDR2 YFSETQ. CDR3 length: 14 residues. The CDR3 here is CASSLVGSYNEQFF. For the CDR3, the DNA is TGCGCCAGCAGCTTGGTCGGGAGTTACAATGAGCAGTTCTTC.

V and J are TRBV29-1 and TRBJ2-7; TRBD2 is a possible D gene (5 bases). V lost 7 bases and J lost 3, with 10 bases in between. The length of the CDR3 is 11 residues. Germline loops: CDR1 SQVTM, CDR2 ANQGSEA. DNA for the CDR3: TGCAGCGGGTCGGCGGGCTACGAGCAGTACTTC. Its translation: CSGSAGYEQYF.

A single count supports this clone. V usage is TRBV6-4 and J usage is TRBJ2-7; 9 bases line up with TRBD1. Losses at the gene ends were 4 bases for V and 0 bases for J; bases not matched to a gene: 4. The CDR3 has 15 residues. Germline V gene sequence: CDR1 MRHNA, CDR2 SNTAGT. Here the CDR3 DNA reads TGTGCCAGCAGTGCCCAGGGACAGGGCTCCTACGAGCAGTACTTC. Its translation: CASSAQGQGSYEQYF.

The J gene is TRBJ2-4, the V gene TRBV29-1, with 13 bases fitting TRBD2. The CDR3 consists of 14 residues. V dropped 7 bases and J dropped 8; count of bases not matched to a gene: 8. Germline values: CDR1 SQVTM, CDR2 ANQGSEA. The CDR3 region is CSARGTSGEDIQYF. The CDR3 DNA reads TGCAGCGCGCGCGGGACTAGCGGGGAGGACATTCAGTACTTC.

The chain uses TRBV27 and TRBJ1-1; 8 bases map to TRBD1. Germline V gene lookup returns CDR1 MNHEY and CDR2 SMNVEV (reference sequence). V lost 7 bases, J lost 5 bases, and 6 bases stayed unmatched. CDR3 size: 13 residues. DNA of the CDR3: TGTGCCAGCAAGGGGGGGGACAGGACTGAAGCTTTCTTT. It codes for CASKGGDRTEAFF.